This T cell receptor beta chain was observed in a study of regulatory T cells in long-lasting Graves disease. Overall study findings and caveats: Relative to newly diagnosed Graves' patients, persistent ones had lower TCR diversity. Accuracy was possibly reduced by small sample size. More public clonotypes were shared by persistent patients (fewer than 3,000) than by new patients (approximately 1,000).

The CDR3 sequence is 16 residues long. V was pared by 4 bases and J by 7 bases, with 18 bases between. Germline lookup yields CDR1 SGHDT and CDR2 YYEEEE. This clonotype appeared many times. The antigen is undetermined. Construction of the TCR beta libraries employed iRepertoire HTBI primers in conjunction with Arm-PCR of CDR3 regions. Study processing details: The samples included around 60 TRBV and more than 12 TRBJ segments. TCRdb analysed the multiplex PCR reads with MiXCR anew, one entry per CDR3 protein. The V and J calls were determined by TCRdb, not by the authors. The table has approximately 300,000 distinct CDR3 sequences, 15% to 20% seen once. Time point described: newly diagnosed GD, antithyroid drugs for less than 3 months. The TCR library was made from RNA that had been extracted from PBMCs in TRIzol.

The sample in question was peripheral blood mononuclear cells (PBMCs), obtained at new diagnosis, from a patient treated with antithyroid drugs. The chain is built from TRBV5-6 and TRBJ1-6, with TRBD1 as a possible D gene (5 bases). This TCR was sampled from a female donor with Graves disease. The CDR3 DNA sequence: TGTGCCAGCAGCCGGGATACGAGGGGCAGAAATTCACCCCTCCACTTT. Encoded protein: CASSRDTRGRNSPLHF.